Included here is one TCR beta chain sequence, with context. Clones were sequenced by immunoSEQ multiplex PCR, and TCRdb holds only the in-frame ones, with some missing. The sample contains a few hundred thousand clones, roughly 82% of which appear only once. V shed 7 bases and J shed 8 bases, with 9 bases lying between them. The CDR3 has 11 residues. Germline V gives CDR1 SGHTS, CDR2 YDEGEE. This entry belongs to a study of blood T cell repertoires in COVID-19. Study context: Collection of acute and convalescent COVID-19 samples took place in the United States, Italy and Spain.

The receptor was derived from a man aged 35-49 years who had recovered from COVID-19. The specimen sequenced was peripheral blood. J is TRBJ1-4 and V is TRBV5-8; D not resolved. The chain's CDR3 is CASLGREKLFF. CDR3 nucleotide sequence: TGTGCCAGCCTAGGTCGGGAAAAACTGTTTTTT.